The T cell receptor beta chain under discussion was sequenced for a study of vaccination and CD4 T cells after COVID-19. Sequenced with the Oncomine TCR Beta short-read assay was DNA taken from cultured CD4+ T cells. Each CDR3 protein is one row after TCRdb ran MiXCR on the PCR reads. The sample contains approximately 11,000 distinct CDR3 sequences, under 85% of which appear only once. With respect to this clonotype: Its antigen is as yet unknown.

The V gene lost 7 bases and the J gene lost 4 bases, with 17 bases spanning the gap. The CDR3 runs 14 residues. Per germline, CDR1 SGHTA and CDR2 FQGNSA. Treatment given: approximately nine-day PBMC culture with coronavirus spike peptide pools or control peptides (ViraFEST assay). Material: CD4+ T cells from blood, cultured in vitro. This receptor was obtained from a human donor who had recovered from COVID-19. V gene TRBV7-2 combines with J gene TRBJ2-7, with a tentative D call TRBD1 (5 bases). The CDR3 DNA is TGTGCCAGCATCCCTCTCAGGGATTCATACGAGCAGTACTTC. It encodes CASIPLRDSYEQYF.